Here is one T cell receptor beta chain with its context. The antigen is not known. This sample is drawn from a study of cytomegalovirus exposure and HLA in healthy donors. General study findings and limits: For TCR beta chains, V- and J-gene trimming was later linked to a missense DCLRE1C variant. An assumption of roughly uniform sequencing depth across donors underlay the presence/absence analyses.

Primers: 60 Vbeta forward and 13 Jbeta reverse. Clones were sequenced by immunoSEQ multiplex PCR, and TCRdb holds only the in-frame ones, with some missing. The repertoire holds some 150,000 clones, with over 65% as singletons. Sequenced material: PBMCs. The receptor comes from a man in his forties or fifties in good health and CMV-seronegative.

CDR3: CASSLAGEDEQFF. The CDR3 DNA is TGTGCCAGCAGCTTGGCGGGGGAGGATGAGCAGTTCTTC. The J gene is TRBJ2-1, the V gene TRBV7-2, with 7 bases lining up with TRBD2. Trimming took 3 bases from V and 8 from J; bases not matched to a gene: 4. The germline CDR1 and CDR2 sequences are SGHTA and FQGNSA. CDR3 length: 13 amino acids.